A selection of T cell receptor beta chains follows, all from one sample in a study of graft-versus-host responses after intestinal transplantation. Sequencing used immunoSEQ multiplex PCR; TCRdb keeps in-frame clones, though not all of them. In the table there are about 3,500 clones, 94% of which are singletons. This sample comprised PBMCs, obtained 11 days after intestinal transplantation. Receptor source: a human patient who received an intestinal transplant, so some T cells may come from the graft donor. Both conserved end residues are part of each CDR3. Each record gives: J gene, V gene, clone size, D gene, CDR3 DNA, CDR3 protein. A D gene is named only where the DNA matches it firmly. Some rows mark clone size as missing; the rest say once, few, many or name a class of expanded clone.

j_call: TRBJ1-1
v_call: TRBV27
clone_size: NA
d_call: NA
cdr3_nt: TGTGCCAACAGTTTAGGGCAGGGTGGCACTGAAGCTTTCTTT
cdr3_aa: CANSLGQGGTEAFF

j_call: TRBJ2-5
v_call: TRBV27
clone_size: NA
d_call: NA
cdr3_nt: TGTGCCAGCAGTTTGTCCCCCCTACAAGAGACCCAGTACTTC
cdr3_aa: CASSLSPLQETQYF

j_call: TRBJ1-1
v_call: TRBV7-9
clone_size: NA
d_call: NA
cdr3_nt: TGTGCCAGCAGCTTTGATGGGAGTAAAGCTTTCTTT
cdr3_aa: CASSFDGSKAFF

j_call: TRBJ2-7
v_call: TRBV6-5
clone_size: NA
d_call: NA
cdr3_nt: TGTGCCAGCAGTTACTCGGACAGCCCCTACGAGCAGTACTTC
cdr3_aa: CASSYSDSPYEQYF

j_call: TRBJ2-7
v_call: TRBV5-6
clone_size: NA
d_call: NA
cdr3_nt: TGTGCCAGCAGCGTCACACCCTACGAGCAGTACTTC
cdr3_aa: CASSVTPYEQYF

j_call: TRBJ1-5
v_call: TRBV19
clone_size: NA
d_call: TRBD1
cdr3_nt: TGTGCCAGTACCGGGACAGGGTGGAAGCCCCAGCATTTT
cdr3_aa: CASTGTGWKPQHF

j_call: TRBJ2-7
v_call: TRBV7-6
clone_size: NA
d_call: TRBD2
cdr3_nt: TGTGCCAGCAGCTCAACTAGCGGGAGGTCAAGCTCCTACGAGCAGTACTTC
cdr3_aa: CASSSTSGRSSSYEQYF

j_call: TRBJ2-7
v_call: TRBV21-1
clone_size: NA
d_call: NA
cdr3_nt: TGTGCCAGCAGCTTCGCTGACCGTAAGAGCTCCTACGAGCAGTACTTC
cdr3_aa: CASSFADRKSSYEQYF

j_call: TRBJ2-1
v_call: TRBV15
clone_size: NA
d_call: NA
cdr3_nt: TGTGCCACCAGCAGAGAAATCGGCGTGGGCGGGACAACCTACAATGAGCAGTTCTTC
cdr3_aa: CATSREIGVGGTTYNEQFF

j_call: TRBJ2-2
v_call: TRBV27
clone_size: NA
d_call: NA
cdr3_nt: TGTGCCAGCAGTTTGATACAGCCCCCGAACACCGGGGAGCTGTTTTTT
cdr3_aa: CASSLIQPPNTGELFF

j_call: TRBJ1-3
v_call: TRBV21-1
clone_size: NA
d_call: NA
cdr3_nt: TGTGCCAGCAGATACAGATTACTACAACACGCACGAAACACCATATATTTT
cdr3_aa: CASRYRLLQHARNTIYF

j_call: TRBJ2-2
v_call: TRBV6-1
clone_size: NA
d_call: TRBD1
cdr3_nt: TGTGCCAGCAGTGCGGGCAGGGGGACCGGGGAGCTGTTTTTT
cdr3_aa: CASSAGRGTGELFF

j_call: TRBJ2-1
v_call: TRBV4-1
clone_size: once
d_call: NA
cdr3_nt: TGCGCCAGCAGCCAAGACCCACCCCGCGGGTTATACAATGAGCAGTTCTTC
cdr3_aa: CASSQDPPRGLYNEQFF

j_call: TRBJ2-7
v_call: TRBV5-1
clone_size: NA
d_call: TRBD2
cdr3_nt: TGCGCCAGCCTGCCCAGGACTAGCGGGAGGTACGAGCAGTACTTC
cdr3_aa: CASLPRTSGRYEQYF

j_call: TRBJ2-5
v_call: TRBV6-1
clone_size: NA
d_call: NA
cdr3_nt: TGTGCCAGCAGTGAATTAGGGGGGCCGGAGACCCAGTACTTC
cdr3_aa: CASSELGGPETQYF

j_call: TRBJ2-2
v_call: TRBV2
clone_size: NA
d_call: TRBD1
cdr3_nt: TGTGCCAGCAGTCACGGGGGACAGGACACCGGGGAGCTGTTTTTT
cdr3_aa: CASSHGGQDTGELFF

j_call: TRBJ1-5
v_call: TRBV28
clone_size: NA
d_call: NA
cdr3_nt: TGTGCCAGCCGCTACGTCGGGCTTGCCAATCAGCCCCAGCATTTT
cdr3_aa: CASRYVGLANQPQHF

j_call: TRBJ2-1
v_call: TRBV9
clone_size: NA
d_call: TRBD2
cdr3_nt: TGTGCCAGCAGCGTAGACCGGACTAGCGGGCGCAACAATGAGCAGTTCTTC
cdr3_aa: CASSVDRTSGRNNEQFF

j_call: TRBJ2-7
v_call: TRBV6-9
clone_size: NA
d_call: NA
cdr3_nt: TGTGCCAGCAGTTGGGGTGGCGAGCAGTACTTC
cdr3_aa: CASSWGGEQYF

j_call: TRBJ2-7
v_call: TRBV27
clone_size: NA
d_call: NA
cdr3_nt: TGTGCCAGCAGCTCCGTCCCCTGGGAGCAGTACTTC
cdr3_aa: CASSSVPWEQYF

j_call: TRBJ2-2
v_call: TRBV7-9
clone_size: NA
d_call: NA
cdr3_nt: TGTGCCAGCAGCCGCCTACCCGCAACAGGGCGGGACGTGACCGGGGAGCTGTTTTTT
cdr3_aa: CASSRLPATGRDVTGELFF

j_call: TRBJ2-6
v_call: TRBV4-1
clone_size: NA
d_call: NA
cdr3_nt: TGCGCCAGCAGCCAACCCTACTCTGGGGCCAACGTCCTGACTTTC
cdr3_aa: CASSQPYSGANVLTF